A single sample gave rise to the 19 T cell receptor beta chains below, sequenced in a study of CD8+ T cells in alopecia areata. Regarding treatment: oral pan-JAK inhibitor, 5-10 mg twice daily. Extraction and reverse transcription of RNA yielded cDNA as the sequencing template. Repertoires were generated with immunoSEQ multiplex PCR, while TCRdb's copy carries only in-frame clones and drops some. Of under 350,000 clones listed, more than 45% are singletons. The material sequenced was CD4+ T cells sorted from blood, taken at week 24, from a patient treated with tofacitinib. These receptors originate from a human donor with alopecia areata.

The chain has TRBV9 and TRBJ2-2; D remains ambiguous. The CDR3 runs 12 residues. Per the germline V gene, CDR1 is SGDLS and CDR2 is YYNGEE. Between the trimmed V and J ends, which lost 2 bases and 8 bases, there was a span of 7 bases. This chain's CDR3 is CASSVARGELFF. As DNA, the CDR3 is TGTGCCAGCAGCGTGGCTAGGGGGGAGCTGTTTTTT. Full variable domain (outside the CDR3, taken from reference TRBV9 and TRBJ2-2): DSGVTQTPKHLITATGQRVTLRCSPRSGDLSVYWYQQSLDQGLQFLIQYYNGEERAKGNILERFSAQQFPDLHSELNLSSLELGDSALYFCASSVARGELFFGEGSRLTVL.

In its sample, this clone was seen a few times. The chain recombines TRBV29-1 with TRBJ2-6; D remains unclear. The CDR3 runs 13 residues. Germline V lookup: CDR1 SQVTM, CDR2 ANQGSEA. Trimming pared 3 bases from V and 0 bases from J, leaving 3 bases between. Here the CDR3 reads CSVDGSGANVLTF. The CDR3 coding sequence is TGCAGCGTTGACGGCTCTGGGGCCAACGTCCTGACTTTC.

The rearrangement links TRBV29-1 to TRBJ2-3; D might be TRBD2 (5 bases). Trimming took 4 bases from V and 0 from J, leaving 8 bases between them. The CDR3 is 13 amino acids. Germline V gene data show CDR1 as SQVTM and CDR2 as ANQGSEA. The CDR3 region is CSVAGVSTDTQYF. The DNA of the CDR3 is TGCAGCGTTGCCGGGGTGAGCACAGATACGCAGTATTTT.

The CDR3 reads CASSPRASGGQETQYF. CDR3 nucleotides: TGTGCCAGCAGCCCCAGGGCTAGCGGGGGGCAAGAGACCCAGTACTTC. This sequence joins TRBV5-4 and TRBJ2-5; 11 nucleotides line up with TRBD2. V was clipped by 4 bases and J by 2 bases; unmatched bases: 7. CDR3 length: 16 residues. CDR1 is SGHNT, CDR2 YYREEE, per germline (reference sequence).

The genes are TRBV6-6 and TRBJ2-7; possible D gene TRBD1, 6 bases. CDR3 length: 14 residues. CDR1 and CDR2 (germline): MNHNY, SVGAGI (reference sequence). Trimming removed 10 bases at V and 6 bases at J, with 22 bases between. CDR3 residues: CATGTIDQLGEQYF. The CDR3 DNA reads as TGTGCCACCGGGACAATCGACCAACTCGGCGAGCAGTACTTC.

V usage is TRBV28 and J usage is TRBJ2-7; 9 nucleotides line up with TRBD1. Per the germline V gene, CDR1 is MDHEN and CDR2 is SYDVKM. Germline trimming cut 9 bases from V and 2 bases from J; bases unmatched to any gene: 5. The CDR3 is 13 residues long. CDR3: CASSGTGTYEQYF. Here the CDR3 DNA reads TGTGCCAGTTCCGGGACAGGGACCTACGAGCAGTACTTC.

In this sample, this clone turned up a few times. The chain is built from TRBV19 and TRBJ1-1; D not resolved. Germline V gene lookup returns CDR1 LNHDA and CDR2 SQIVND (reference sequence). Trimming removed 7 bases at V and 0 bases at J, with 12 bases between. There are 14 residues in the CDR3. For the CDR3, the DNA is TGTGCCAGTACCGGACGGACGTTGAACACTGAAGCTTTCTTT. Encoded protein: CASTGRTLNTEAFF.

The chain joins TRBV7-2 to TRBJ1-1; no clear D. With 5 bases removed from V and 3 bases from J, the gap between germline ends came to 13 bases. The CDR3 loop spans 14 amino acids. CDR1 and CDR2 (germline): SGHTA, FQGNSA. CDR3 sequence reads: CASSDYGIYTEAFF. CDR3 in DNA: TGTGCCAGCAGCGATTATGGGATCTACACTGAAGCTTTCTTT.

This chain links TRBV6-5 with TRBJ1-2, with 8 positions matching TRBD1. J gave up 4 bases and V 5 bases, and 6 bases lay outside the gene matches. In germline, CDR1 is MNHEY, CDR2 SVGAGI. This CDR3 has 14 amino acids. CDR3 sequence: CASSEDRAPYGYTF. In nucleotides, the CDR3 is TGTGCCAGCAGTGAGGACAGGGCTCCCTATGGCTACACCTTC.

The gene calls are TRBV15 and TRBJ2-5; possible D gene TRBD2, 6 bases. Between the trimmed V and J ends, which lost 6 bases and 4 bases, there was a span of 27 bases. CDR1 and CDR2 (germline): LNHNV, YYDKDF (reference sequence). This CDR3 has 18 residues. CDR3 protein: CATSPRPGLSEVGETQYF. The CDR3 region has the DNA TGTGCCACCAGTCCGCGACCGGGACTTAGCGAGGTGGGAGAGACCCAGTACTTC.

This clone has just a few counts. The CDR3 loop is CASSQDLTGMNTEAFF. The CDR3, as DNA: TGCGCCAGCAGCCAAGATTTGACAGGCATGAACACTGAAGCTTTCTTT. The rearrangement uses TRBV4-3 and TRBJ1-1; D possibly corresponds to TRBD1 (6 bases). The CDR3 runs to 16 residues. The germline V and J ends were trimmed by 0 bases and 0 bases, with 11 bases remaining between them. The V gene's germline CDR1 is LGHNA and CDR2 YSLEER.

The V and J genes are TRBV25-1 and TRBJ2-3, with D perhaps matching TRBD2 (6 bases). Germline CDR1 and CDR2: MGHDK and SYGVNS. The CDR3 contains 14 residues. The V end was cut by 6 bases, the J end by 4 bases, with 14 bases between. In DNA, the CDR3 is TGTGCCAGCAGGGAGGGCAGGGTGGCAGATACGCAGTATTTT. Its translation is CASREGRVADTQYF.

The chain has TRBV29-1 and TRBJ1-4; 11 bases agree with TRBD1. CDR1 is SQVTM and CDR2 is ANQGSEA in the germline V gene. V gave up 7 bases and J gave up 8 bases; unmatched junction bases: 6. This CDR3 comprises 13 residues. The CDR3 sequence: CSAGQGALEKLFF. The CDR3 nucleotides are TGCAGCGCAGGACAGGGGGCGCTCGAAAAACTGTTTTTT.

This chain uses TRBV6-5 with TRBJ1-6; TRBD1 aligns across 12 bases. V shed 10 bases, J shed 10 bases, and the junction held 11 bases outside the gene matches. Per the germline V gene, CDR1 is MNHEY and CDR2 is SVGAGI. The CDR3 is 15 amino acids. The CDR3 coding sequence is TGTGCCACAAAACCGGGACAGGGGGCAGGATCACCCCTCCACTTT. The encoded protein is CATKPGQGAGSPLHF.

This clone has just a few counts. For the CDR3, the DNA is TGTGCCAGTACCGTGGGGCAGGGGAGCAATCAGCCCCAGCATTTT. Protein: CASTVGQGSNQPQHF. The V and J genes are TRBV19 and TRBJ1-5; tentative D call: TRBD1 (6 bases). V lost 7 bases, J lost 1 base, and 14 bases lay in between. CDR3 length equals 15 residues. Germline CDR1 is LNHDA and CDR2 is SQIVND (reference sequence).

V and J are TRBV6-4 and TRBJ1-5; no firm D call. V lost 4 bases to trimming and J lost 1 base, with 5 bases between them. CDR3 size: 13 residues. Germline lookup yields CDR1 MRHNA and CDR2 SNTAGT. The CDR3 protein is CASSVDSNQPQHF. The CDR3 DNA sequence: TGTGCCAGCAGTGTGGACAGCAATCAGCCCCAGCATTTT.

This clone was counted between two and nine times. This chain uses TRBV19 with TRBJ1-4; maybe TRBD1 (6 bases). V was shortened by 6 bases and J by 4 bases, with 15 bases between the two germline ends. The length of the CDR3 is 15 residues. Germline CDR1 LNHDA, CDR2 SQIVND (reference sequence). CDR3 sequence (DNA): TGTGCCAGTAGCCCCGGTGGGGGCCTTAATGAAAAACTGTTTTTT. It yields the protein CASSPGGGLNEKLFF.

This chain links TRBV23-1 with TRBJ1-2; 7 bases match TRBD1. TRBV23-1 is noted as an ORF with a role that remains uncertain. Trimming at V came to 2 bases and at J to 3 bases, leaving 3 bases not matched to a gene. The CDR3 contains 14 residues. The CDR3 region is CASSQPGQHYGYTF. The CDR3 region has the DNA TGCGCCAGCAGTCAACCGGGACAGCACTATGGCTACACCTTC.

The chain carries TRBV4-2 and TRBJ2-1, with 8 bases lining up with TRBD2. This CDR3 contains 15 residues. Germline V lookup: CDR1 LGHNA, CDR2 YNFKEQ. Losses at the gene ends were 2 bases for V and 4 bases for J; bases not matched to a gene: 4. The CDR3 sequence: CASSQLAGVYNEQFF. CDR3 DNA: TGTGCCAGCAGCCAACTAGCGGGTGTTTACAATGAGCAGTTCTTC.